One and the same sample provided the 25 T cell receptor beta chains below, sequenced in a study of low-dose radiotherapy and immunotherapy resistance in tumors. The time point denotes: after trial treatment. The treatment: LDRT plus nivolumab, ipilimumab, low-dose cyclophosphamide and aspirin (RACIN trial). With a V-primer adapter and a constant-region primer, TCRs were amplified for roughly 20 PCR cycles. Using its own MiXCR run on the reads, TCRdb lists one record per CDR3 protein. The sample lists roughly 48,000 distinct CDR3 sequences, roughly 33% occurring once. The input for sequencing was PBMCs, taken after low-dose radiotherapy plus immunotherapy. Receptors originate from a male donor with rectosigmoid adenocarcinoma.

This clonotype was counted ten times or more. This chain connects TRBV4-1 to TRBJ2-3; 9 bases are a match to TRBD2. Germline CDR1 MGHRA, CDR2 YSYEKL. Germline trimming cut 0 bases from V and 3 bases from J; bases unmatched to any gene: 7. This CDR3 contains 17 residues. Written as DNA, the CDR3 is TGCGCCAGCAGCCAAGAGGAAGGCGGGGGGGCGACAGATACGCAGTATTTT. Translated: CASSQEEGGGATDTQYF.

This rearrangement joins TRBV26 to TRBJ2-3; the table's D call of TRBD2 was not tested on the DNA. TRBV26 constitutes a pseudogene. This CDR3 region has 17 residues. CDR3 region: CASSSTQWEQGRDTQYF. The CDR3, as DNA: TGTGCCAGCAGTTCCACTCAATGGGAACAAGGGAGAGATACGCAGTATTTT.

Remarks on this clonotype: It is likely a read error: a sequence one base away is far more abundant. In nucleotides, the CDR3 is TGTGCCACCACCGGGACTAGTAAACCCGATGCGCAGTATTTT. Translation: CATTGTSKPDAQYF. The chain is built from TRBV6-1 and TRBJ2-3, with TRBD2 matching 8 bases. The CDR3 is made up of 14 amino acids. The germline gives CDR1 MNHNS, CDR2 SASEGT. Losses at the gene ends were 10 bases for V and 10 bases for J; bases not matched to a gene: 16.

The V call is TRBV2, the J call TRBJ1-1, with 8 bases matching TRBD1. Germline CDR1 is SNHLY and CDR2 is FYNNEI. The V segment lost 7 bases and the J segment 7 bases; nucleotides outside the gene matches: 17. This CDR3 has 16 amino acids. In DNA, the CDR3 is TGTGCCAGCAAATTGGGCGGAGGACAGGGCGACTATGAAGCTTTCTTT. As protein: CASKLGGGQGDYEAFF. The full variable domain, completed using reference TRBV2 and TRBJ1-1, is EPEVTQTPSHQVTQMGQEVILRCVPISNHLYFYWYRQILGQKVEFLVSFYNNEISEKSEIFDDQFSVERPDGSNFTLKIRSTKLEDSAMYFCASKLGGGQGDYEAFFGQGTRLTVV.

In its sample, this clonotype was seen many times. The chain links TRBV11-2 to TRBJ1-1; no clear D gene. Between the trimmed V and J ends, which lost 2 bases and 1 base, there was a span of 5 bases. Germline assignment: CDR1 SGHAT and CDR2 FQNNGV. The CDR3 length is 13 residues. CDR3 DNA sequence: TGTGCCAGCAGCTTACAAAGGAACACTGAAGCTTTCTTT. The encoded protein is CASSLQRNTEAFF. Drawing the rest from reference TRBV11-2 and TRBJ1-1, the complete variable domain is EAGVAQSPRYKIIEKRQSVAFWCNPISGHATLYWYQQILGQGPKLLIQFQNNGVVDDSQLPKDRFSAERLKGVDSTLKIQPAKLEDSAVYLCASSLQRNTEAFFGQGTRLTVV.

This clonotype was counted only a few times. CDR3: CASRQGTSYEQYF. As DNA, the CDR3 is TGTGCCAGCAGACAGGGGACCTCCTACGAGCAGTACTTC. The V and J genes are TRBV6-8 and TRBJ2-7; 7 bases are a match to TRBD1. The CDR3 has 13 amino acids. Unmatched junction bases numbered 2, after V lost 6 bases and J lost 0 bases. Germline V CDR1 and CDR2: MNHGY, SAAAGT.

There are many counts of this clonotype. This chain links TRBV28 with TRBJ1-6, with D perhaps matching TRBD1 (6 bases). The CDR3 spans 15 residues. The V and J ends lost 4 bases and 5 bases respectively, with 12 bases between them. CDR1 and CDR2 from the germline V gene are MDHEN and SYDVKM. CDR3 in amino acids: CASSSPDRNNSPLHF. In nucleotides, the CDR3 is TGTGCCAGCAGTTCTCCGGACAGAAATAATTCACCCCTCCACTTT.

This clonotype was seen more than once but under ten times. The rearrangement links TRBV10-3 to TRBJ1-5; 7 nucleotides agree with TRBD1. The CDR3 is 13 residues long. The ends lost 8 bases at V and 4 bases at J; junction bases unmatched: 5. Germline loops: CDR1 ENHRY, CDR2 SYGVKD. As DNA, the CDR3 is TGTGCCATCGCTGCAGGGGGAAATCAGCCCCAGCATTTT. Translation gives CAIAAGGNQPQHF.

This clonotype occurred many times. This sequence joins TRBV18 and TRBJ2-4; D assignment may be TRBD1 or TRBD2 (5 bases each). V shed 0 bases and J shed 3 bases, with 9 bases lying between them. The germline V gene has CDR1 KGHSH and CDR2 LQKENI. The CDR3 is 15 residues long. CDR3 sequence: CASSPPRGGKNIQYF. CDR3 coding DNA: TGTGCCAGCTCACCACCGAGGGGCGGCAAAAACATTCAGTACTTC.

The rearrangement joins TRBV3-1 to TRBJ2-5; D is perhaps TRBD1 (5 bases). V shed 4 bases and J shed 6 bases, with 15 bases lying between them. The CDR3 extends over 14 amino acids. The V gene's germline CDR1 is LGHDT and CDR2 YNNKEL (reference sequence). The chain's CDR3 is CASSPSAPGQTQYF. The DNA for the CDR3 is TGTGCCAGCAGCCCATCCGCCCCAGGGCAGACCCAGTACTTC.

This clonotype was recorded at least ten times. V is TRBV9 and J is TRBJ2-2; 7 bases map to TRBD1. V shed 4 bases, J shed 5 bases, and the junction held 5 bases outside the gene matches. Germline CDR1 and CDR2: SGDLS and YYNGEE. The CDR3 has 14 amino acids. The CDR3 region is CASSSGQRTGELFF. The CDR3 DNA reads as TGTGCCAGCAGCTCGGGACAGCGGACCGGGGAGCTGTTTTTT. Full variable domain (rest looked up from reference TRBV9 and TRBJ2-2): DSGVTQTPKHLITATGQRVTLRCSPRSGDLSVYWYQQSLDQGLQFLIQYYNGEERAKGNILERFSAQQFPDLHSELNLSSLELGDSALYFCASSSGQRTGELFFGEGSRLTVL.

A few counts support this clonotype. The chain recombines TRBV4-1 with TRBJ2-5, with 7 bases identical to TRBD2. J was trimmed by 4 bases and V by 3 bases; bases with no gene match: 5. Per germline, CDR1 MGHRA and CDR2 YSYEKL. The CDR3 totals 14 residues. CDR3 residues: CASSQSWGGETQYF. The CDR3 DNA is TGCGCCAGCAGCCAGAGCTGGGGGGGAGAGACCCAGTACTTC.

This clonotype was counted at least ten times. The CDR3 sequence: CSAATRGGHGDTQYF. CDR3 bases: TGCAGTGCTGCTACCCGGGGGGGCCACGGAGATACGCAGTATTTT. The J gene is TRBJ2-3, the V gene TRBV20-1; 8 nucleotides align to TRBD2. Germline CDR1 DFQATT, CDR2 SNEGSKA (reference sequence). V lost 5 bases and J lost 5; bases outside the gene matches: 12. The CDR3 sequence is 15 residues long.

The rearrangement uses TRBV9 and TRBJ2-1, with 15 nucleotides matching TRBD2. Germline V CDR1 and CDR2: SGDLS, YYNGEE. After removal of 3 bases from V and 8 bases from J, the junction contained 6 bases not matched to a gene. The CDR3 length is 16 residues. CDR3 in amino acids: CASSGGTSGGLDEQFF. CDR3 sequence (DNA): TGTGCCAGCAGCGGGGGGACTAGCGGGGGGCTTGATGAGCAGTTCTTC.

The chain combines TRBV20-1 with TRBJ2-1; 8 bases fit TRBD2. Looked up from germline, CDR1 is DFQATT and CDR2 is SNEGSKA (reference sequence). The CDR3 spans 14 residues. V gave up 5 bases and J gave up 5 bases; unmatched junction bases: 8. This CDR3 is CSAEPGLGNNEQFF. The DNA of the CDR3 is TGCAGTGCTGAGCCGGGACTAGGAAACAATGAGCAGTTCTTC.

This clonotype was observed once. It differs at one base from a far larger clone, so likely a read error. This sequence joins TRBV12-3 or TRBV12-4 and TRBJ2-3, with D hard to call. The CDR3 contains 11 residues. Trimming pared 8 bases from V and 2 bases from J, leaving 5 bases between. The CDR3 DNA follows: TGTGCCAGCCGCTACACAGATACGCAGTATTTT. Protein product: CASRYTDTQYF.

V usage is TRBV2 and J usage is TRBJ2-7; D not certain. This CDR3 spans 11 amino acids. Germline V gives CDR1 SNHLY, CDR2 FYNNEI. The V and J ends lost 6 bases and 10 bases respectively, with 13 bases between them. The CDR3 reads CASRGLADQYF. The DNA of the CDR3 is TGTGCCAGCAGGGGCCTCGCGGACCAGTACTTC.

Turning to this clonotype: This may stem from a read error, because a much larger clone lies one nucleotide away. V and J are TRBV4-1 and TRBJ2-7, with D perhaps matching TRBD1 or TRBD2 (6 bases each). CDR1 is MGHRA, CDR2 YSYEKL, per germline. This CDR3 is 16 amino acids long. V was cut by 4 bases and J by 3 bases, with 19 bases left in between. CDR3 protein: CASSRTCLGGLYEQYF. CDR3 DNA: TGCGCCAGCAGCCGAACGTGTCTAGGGGGGCTCTACGAGCAGTACTTC.

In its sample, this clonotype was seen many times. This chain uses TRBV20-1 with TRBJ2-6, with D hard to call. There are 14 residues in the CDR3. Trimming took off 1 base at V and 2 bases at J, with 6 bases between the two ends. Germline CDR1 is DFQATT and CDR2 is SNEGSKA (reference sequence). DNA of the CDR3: TGCAGTGCTAGAGGGGCCCCTGGGGCCAACGTCCTGACTTTC. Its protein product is CSARGAPGANVLTF.

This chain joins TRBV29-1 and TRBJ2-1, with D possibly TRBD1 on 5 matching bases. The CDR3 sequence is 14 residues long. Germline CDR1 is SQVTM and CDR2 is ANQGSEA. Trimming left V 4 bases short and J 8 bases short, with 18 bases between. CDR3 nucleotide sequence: TGCAGCGTTGTAGGCTTGGGGCTCCGCGATGAGCAGTTCTTC. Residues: CSVVGLGLRDEQFF.

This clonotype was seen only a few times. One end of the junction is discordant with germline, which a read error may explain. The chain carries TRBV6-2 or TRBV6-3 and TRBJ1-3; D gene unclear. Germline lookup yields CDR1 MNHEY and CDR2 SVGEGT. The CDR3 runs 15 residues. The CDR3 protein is CASSYSESGGTTIYF. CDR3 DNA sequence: TGTGCCAGCAGTTACTCGGAAAGCGGTGGAACCACCATATATTTT.

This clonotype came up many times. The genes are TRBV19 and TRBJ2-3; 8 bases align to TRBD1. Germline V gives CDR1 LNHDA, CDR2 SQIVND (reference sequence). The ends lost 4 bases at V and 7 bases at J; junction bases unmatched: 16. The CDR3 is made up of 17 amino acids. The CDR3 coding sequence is TGTGCCAGTAGTAAAGGAGGACAGGGCGCCGTCACGAATACGCAGTATTTT. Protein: CASSKGGQGAVTNTQYF.

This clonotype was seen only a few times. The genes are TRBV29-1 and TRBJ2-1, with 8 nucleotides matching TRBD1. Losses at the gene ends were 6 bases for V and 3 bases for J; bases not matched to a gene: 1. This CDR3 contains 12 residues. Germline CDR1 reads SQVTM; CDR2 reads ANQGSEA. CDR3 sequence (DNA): TGCAGCGTCGGACAGGGCTACAATGAGCAGTTCTTC. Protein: CSVGQGYNEQFF.

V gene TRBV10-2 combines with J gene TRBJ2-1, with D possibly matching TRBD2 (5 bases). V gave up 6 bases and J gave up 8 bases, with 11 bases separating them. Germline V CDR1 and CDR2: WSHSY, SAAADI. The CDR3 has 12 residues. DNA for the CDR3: TGCGCCAGCAGGCGGGCAGTCGATGAGCAGTTCTTC. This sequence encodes CASRRAVDEQFF.

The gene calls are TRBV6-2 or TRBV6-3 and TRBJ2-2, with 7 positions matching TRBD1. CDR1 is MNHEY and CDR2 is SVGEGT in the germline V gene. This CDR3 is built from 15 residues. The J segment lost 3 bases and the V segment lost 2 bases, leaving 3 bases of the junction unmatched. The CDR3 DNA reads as TGTGCCAGCAGTTACGGGACAGTGGACACCGGGGAGCTGTTTTTT. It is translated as CASSYGTVDTGELFF.